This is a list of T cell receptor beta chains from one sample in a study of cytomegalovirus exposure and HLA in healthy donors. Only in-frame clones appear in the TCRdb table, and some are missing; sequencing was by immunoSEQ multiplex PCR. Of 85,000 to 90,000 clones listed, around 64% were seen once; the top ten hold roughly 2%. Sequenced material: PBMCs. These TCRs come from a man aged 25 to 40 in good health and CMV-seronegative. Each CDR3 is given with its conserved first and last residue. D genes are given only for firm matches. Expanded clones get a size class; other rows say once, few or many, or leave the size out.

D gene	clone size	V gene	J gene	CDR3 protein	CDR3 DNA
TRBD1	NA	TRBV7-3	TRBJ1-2	CASSLETGGGYGYTF	TGTGCCAGCAGCCTCGAGACAGGGGGCGGCTATGGCTACACCTTC
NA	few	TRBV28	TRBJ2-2	CASSPTGWKSNTGELFF	TGTGCCAGCAGCCCCACAGGGTGGAAATCGAACACCGGGGAGCTGTTTTTT
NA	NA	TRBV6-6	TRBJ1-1	CASTPGLTGNTEAFF	TGTGCCAGCACTCCCGGCTTGACGGGGAACACTGAAGCTTTCTTT
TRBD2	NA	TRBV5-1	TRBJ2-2	CASSLTSGTGTGELFF	TGCGCCAGCAGCTTAACTAGCGGGACCGGCACCGGGGAGCTGTTTTTT
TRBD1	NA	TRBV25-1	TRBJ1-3	CASSESPGTGAGNTIYF	TGTGCCAGCAGTGAATCCCCCGGGACAGGGGCTGGAAACACCATATATTTT
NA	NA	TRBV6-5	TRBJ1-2	CASEGGDYGYTF	TGTGCCAGCGAGGGCGGGGACTATGGCTACACCTTC
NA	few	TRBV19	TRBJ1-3	CASIGVSGNTIYF	TGTGCCAGTATAGGGGTGTCTGGAAACACCATATATTTT
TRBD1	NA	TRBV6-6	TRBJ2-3	CASSYSRQGHTDTQYF	TGTGCCAGCAGTTACAGCCGACAGGGCCACACAGATACGCAGTATTTT
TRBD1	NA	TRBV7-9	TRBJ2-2	CASSWGQGTGELFF	TGTGCCAGCAGTTGGGGACAGGGGACCGGGGAGCTGTTTTTT
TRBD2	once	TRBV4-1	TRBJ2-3	CASSPNVAGPPGDTQYF	TGCGCCAGCAGCCCGAACGTAGCGGGGCCCCCTGGGGATACGCAGTATTTT
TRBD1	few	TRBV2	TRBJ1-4	CASTWGQGANEKLFF	TGTGCCAGCACTTGGGGACAGGGAGCTAATGAAAAACTGTTTTTT
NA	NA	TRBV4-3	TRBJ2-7	CASSPLRDGSYEQYF	TGCGCCAGCAGCCCCCTGCGGGACGGGTCCTACGAGCAGTACTTC
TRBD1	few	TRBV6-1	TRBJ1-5	CASRGTGGINQPQHF	TGTGCCAGCAGGGGGACAGGGGGTATCAATCAGCCCCAGCATTTT
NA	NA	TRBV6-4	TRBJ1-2	CASSSTPGANYGYTF	TGTGCCAGCAGCTCAACCCCAGGGGCGAACTATGGCTACACCTTC
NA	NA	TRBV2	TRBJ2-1	CASSEVLDFLNEQFF	TGTGCCAGCAGTGAAGTTCTGGACTTCCTCAATGAGCAGTTCTTC
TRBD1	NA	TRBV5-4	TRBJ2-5	CASRAGGAGETQYF	TGTGCCAGCAGGGCAGGGGGCGCAGGTGAGACCCAGTACTTC
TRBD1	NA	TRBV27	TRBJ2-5	CASSPTGQIVRVGTQYF	TGTGCCAGCAGTCCAACGGGACAGATTGTAAGAGTGGGGACCCAGTACTTC
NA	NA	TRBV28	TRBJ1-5	CASTGNSNQPQHF	TGTGCCAGTACAGGGAATAGCAATCAGCCCCAGCATTTT
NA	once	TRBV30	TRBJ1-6	CAWSVFGGASPLHF	TGTGCCTGGAGTGTATTCGGGGGGGCTTCACCCCTCCACTTT
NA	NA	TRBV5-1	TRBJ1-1	CASSLVTGSTNTEAFF	TGCGCCAGCAGCTTGGTAACAGGATCAACGAACACTGAAGCTTTCTTT
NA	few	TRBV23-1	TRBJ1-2	CASSQSKGVYGYTF	TGCGCCAGCAGTCAATCAAAAGGGGTCTATGGCTACACCTTC
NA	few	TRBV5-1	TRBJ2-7	CASSFGTVREQYF	TGCGCCAGCAGCTTCGGGACTGTACGAGAGCAGTACTTC
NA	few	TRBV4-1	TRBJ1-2	CASSQSPTDSNYGYTF	TGCGCCAGCAGCCAAAGCCCCACTGACAGCAACTATGGCTACACCTTC
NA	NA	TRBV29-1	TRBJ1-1	CSVVMATGWTEAFF	TGCAGCGTTGTAATGGCCACGGGGTGGACTGAAGCTTTCTTT
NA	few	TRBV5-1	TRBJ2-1	CASSLGLQGGEQFF	TGCGCCAGCAGTCTGGGATTACAGGGCGGTGAGCAGTTCTTC
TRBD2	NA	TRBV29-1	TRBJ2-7	CSVEFSGGSYEQYF	TGCAGCGTTGAATTTAGCGGGGGCTCCTACGAGCAGTACTTC
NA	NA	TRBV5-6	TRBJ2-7	CASSPFGLGAEQYF	TGTGCCAGCAGCCCGTTCGGATTGGGGGCCGAGCAGTACTTC
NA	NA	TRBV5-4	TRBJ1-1	CASSSGQGKAFF	TGTGCCAGCAGCAGTGGCCAGGGTAAAGCTTTCTTT
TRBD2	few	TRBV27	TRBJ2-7	CASSLTSGKHYEQYF	TGTGCCAGCAGTTTGACTAGCGGGAAGCACTACGAGCAGTACTTC
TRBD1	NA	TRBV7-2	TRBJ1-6	CASSPDRDSPLHF	TGTGCCAGCAGCCCGGACAGGGATTCACCCCTCCACTTT
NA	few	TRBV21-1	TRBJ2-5	CASSIDRGLFETQYF	TGTGCCAGCAGCATCGACAGGGGGCTTTTCGAGACCCAGTACTTC